These 23 T cell receptor beta chains were sequenced from one sample in a study of blood T cell repertoires in COVID-19. The method was immunoSEQ multiplex PCR; TCRdb's version includes in-frame clones alone and lacks a portion of them. The sample comprises around 60,000 clones, nearly 90% of which are singletons, and around an eighth rests with the top ten. The sequenced sample consisted of peripheral blood. The receptors derive from a man in his sixties with active COVID-19.

The rearrangement links TRBV11-2 to TRBJ2-5; TRBD2 matches at 12 bases. The V gene's germline CDR1 is SGHAT and CDR2 FQNNGV. The CDR3 is made up of 15 amino acids. V dropped 5 bases and J dropped 4; count of bases not matched to a gene: 5. The CDR3 DNA is TGTGCCAGCAGCCCACAGACTAGCGGGGGAGAGACCCAGTACTTC. As protein: CASSPQTSGGETQYF.

This chain uses TRBV5-1 with TRBJ2-3; the match to TRBD1 covers 7 bases. After removal of 2 bases from V and 4 bases from J, the junction contained 4 bases not matched to a gene. Germline assignment: CDR1 SGHRS and CDR2 YFSETQ. CDR3 length: 14 amino acids. The CDR3 spells CASSFGQEPDTQYF. Written as DNA, the CDR3 is TGCGCCAGCAGCTTCGGACAGGAGCCAGATACGCAGTATTTT.

The chain links TRBV11-2 to TRBJ2-7; D is undetermined. Trimming pared 2 bases from V and 3 bases from J, leaving 11 bases between. Germline loops: CDR1 SGHAT, CDR2 FQNNGV. There are 14 residues in the CDR3. The CDR3 DNA reads TGTGCCAGCAGCTTATACCCCAACGGCTACGAGCAGTACTTC. Translated, it gives CASSLYPNGYEQYF.

The chain couples TRBV7-2 to TRBJ2-1, with 8 nucleotides matching TRBD2. CDR1 SGHTA and CDR2 FQGNSA come from the germline V gene. This CDR3 is built from 15 residues. V was pared by 1 base and J by 3 bases, with 2 bases of the junction left unmatched. The CDR3, as DNA: TGTGCCAGCAGCTTAGTGGCGGGAGGCTACAATGAGCAGTTCTTC. It translates to CASSLVAGGYNEQFF. Combining the CDR3 with reference TRBV7-2 and TRBJ2-1 gives the whole variable domain GAGVSQSPSNKVTEKGKDVELRCDPISGHTALYWYRQSLGQGLEFLIYFQGNSAPDKSGLPSDRFSAERTGGSVSTLTIQRTQQEDSAVYLCASSLVAGGYNEQFFGPGTRLTVL.

On this clone itself: One end of the junction varies from germline; a read error may be responsible. The rearrangement uses TRBV7-9 and TRBJ1-1; D gene uncertain. This CDR3 contains 13 residues. Germline V CDR1 and CDR2: SEHNR, FQNEAQ (reference sequence). The CDR3 loop reads CASSPTDNTEAFF. The CDR3 DNA is TGTGCCAGCAGCCCCACCGACAACACTGAAGCCTTCTTT.

The V gene is TRBV12-3 or TRBV12-4, the J gene TRBJ1-6; D possibly corresponds to TRBD1 (6 bases). The CDR3 totals 13 residues. Between the trimmed V and J ends, which lost 6 bases and 7 bases, there was a span of 10 bases. CDR3 protein: CASRAQGNSPLHF. The CDR3 nucleotides read TGTGCCAGCAGGGCCCAGGGGAATTCACCCCTCCACTTT.

The chain recombines TRBV6-1 with TRBJ1-1; D not resolved. The V gene lost 1 base and the J gene lost 0 bases, with 9 bases spanning the gap. Germline assignment: CDR1 MNHNS and CDR2 SASEGT. The CDR3 contains 15 residues. The CDR3 DNA reads as TGTGCCAGCAGTGAAGTCGAACATATGAACACTGAAGCTTTCTTT. Translation gives CASSEVEHMNTEAFF.

The rearrangement uses TRBV6-5 and TRBJ1-4, with 7 nucleotides matching TRBD1. The germline V gene encodes CDR1 MNHEY and CDR2 SVGAGI. The V and J ends lost 6 bases and 4 bases, in that order; junction bases with no gene match: 8. The CDR3 is made up of 15 amino acids. CDR3 in DNA: TGTGCCAGCAGCCCCCGACAGGGCAATAATGAAAAACTGTTTTTT. Its protein product is CASSPRQGNNEKLFF.

The rearrangement joins TRBV5-1 to TRBJ2-7; 7 nucleotides line up with TRBD2. V shed 4 bases, J shed 0 bases, and the junction held 7 bases outside the gene matches. Germline CDR1 reads SGHRS; CDR2 reads YFSETQ. The CDR3 totals 15 residues. The CDR3 reads CASSRGDGGSYEQYF. The CDR3 region has the DNA TGCGCCAGCAGCCGGGGGGACGGAGGCTCCTACGAGCAGTACTTC.

This rearrangement joins TRBV28 to TRBJ1-2; TRBD1 matches at 9 bases. With 5 bases clipped from V and 8 bases from J, the junction kept 15 bases outside the gene matches. The CDR3 covers 16 residues. The V gene's germline CDR1 is MDHEN and CDR2 SYDVKM. CDR3 DNA: TGTGCCAGCAGTGAAGGTGCCGGGACAGGGAATGGAGGCTACACCTTC. Protein sequence: CASSEGAGTGNGGYTF.

Comment on this clone: This sample also contains other DNA sequences that code for the same CDR3. This chain connects TRBV2 to TRBJ2-2, with 7 bases aligning to TRBD2. This CDR3 is built from 14 residues. Losses at the gene ends were 6 bases for V and 1 base for J; bases not matched to a gene: 2. CDR1 and CDR2 (germline): SNHLY, FYNNEI. This chain's CDR3 is CASRSGVNTGELFF. The CDR3, as DNA: TGTGCCAGCAGAAGCGGGGTGAACACCGGGGAGCTGTTTTTT.

The genes are TRBV5-1 and TRBJ2-2; 7 bases are a match to TRBD2. Germline CDR1 reads SGHRS; CDR2 reads YFSETQ. The ends lost 7 bases at V and 4 bases at J; junction bases unmatched: 7. This CDR3 spans 14 amino acids. The CDR3 loop reads CASEREGGTGELFF. CDR3 sequence (DNA): TGCGCCAGCGAGAGGGAGGGTGGCACCGGGGAGCTGTTTTTT.

The CDR3 DNA sequence: TGTGCCAGCAGTCCAAACTTATACTATGGCTACACCTTC. It yields the protein CASSPNLYYGYTF. The chain uses TRBV28 and TRBJ1-2, with D hard to call. From germline, CDR1 is MDHEN and CDR2 SYDVKM. V was clipped by 5 bases and J by 3 bases, with 10 bases between them. The CDR3 loop spans 13 amino acids.

The chain uses TRBV15 and TRBJ1-1, with D perhaps TRBD1 (5 bases). Germline-derived CDR1 and CDR2 are LNHNV and YYDKDF (reference sequence). This CDR3 comprises 16 residues. V dropped 2 bases and J dropped 4 bases, with 17 bases sitting between them. The CDR3 nucleotides read TGTGCCACCAGCAGACCCCGGGTGTCAAGGGGCACTGAAGCTTTCTTT. This translates into CATSRPRVSRGTEAFF.

J is TRBJ2-6 and V is TRBV5-1; TRBD2 might be the D (5 bases). The CDR3 covers 18 residues. Germline V gene sequence: CDR1 SGHRS, CDR2 YFSETQ. V gave up 0 bases and J gave up 0 bases, with 13 bases separating them. The CDR3 protein is CASSLAGHGNSGANVLTF. CDR3 nucleotides: TGCGCCAGCAGCTTGGCCGGGCACGGGAACTCTGGGGCCAACGTCCTGACTTTC.

J is TRBJ2-4 and V is TRBV5-6, with 8 bases lining up with TRBD1. This CDR3 is built from 16 residues. Germline trimming cut 4 bases from V and 0 bases from J; bases unmatched to any gene: 6. The germline gives CDR1 SGHDT, CDR2 YYEEEE. The DNA of the CDR3 is TGTGCCAGCAGCGGGGGGACAGGTCTAGCCAAAAACATTCAGTACTTC. Translating it yields CASSGGTGLAKNIQYF.

The chain couples TRBV9 to TRBJ1-1; tentatively, D is TRBD1 (6 bases). From germline, CDR1 is SGDLS and CDR2 YYNGEE. The CDR3 contains 14 residues. V was clipped by 2 bases and J by 2 bases, with 10 bases between them. CDR3 DNA sequence: TGTGCCAGCAGCGTCTCAGGGGCCAACACTGAAGCTTTCTTT. It translates to CASSVSGANTEAFF.

The V gene is TRBV29-1, the J gene TRBJ2-4; 8 nucleotides line up with TRBD1. Germline V lookup: CDR1 SQVTM, CDR2 ANQGSEA. The CDR3 sequence is 15 residues long. The J segment lost 3 bases and the V segment lost 4 bases, leaving 8 bases of the junction unmatched. CDR3 DNA: TGCAGCGTTGTTGACAGGGGACGGGGCAAAAACATTCAGTACTTC. Protein: CSVVDRGRGKNIQYF.

The chain combines TRBV28 with TRBJ1-2, with no clear D. From germline, CDR1 is MDHEN and CDR2 SYDVKM. The CDR3 has 14 residues. V was trimmed by 1 base and J by 4 bases, leaving 10 bases between them. The CDR3 DNA follows: TGTGCCAGCAGTTTATTCCCGGGTACCTATGGCTACACCTTC. Its translation is CASSLFPGTYGYTF.

This chain's CDR3 is CASSFQSNQPQHF. The DNA for the CDR3 is TGTGCCAGCAGTTTTCAGAGCAATCAGCCCCAGCATTTT. The chain couples TRBV28 to TRBJ1-5; D remains unclear. V dropped 3 bases and J dropped 1 base, with 4 bases sitting between them. Per the germline V gene, CDR1 is MDHEN and CDR2 is SYDVKM. This CDR3 contains 13 residues.

This chain connects TRBV19 to TRBJ1-6; possible D gene TRBD1, 5 bases. Trimming left V 3 bases short and J 6 bases short, with 12 bases between. Per germline, CDR1 LNHDA and CDR2 SQIVND (reference sequence). This CDR3 has 15 amino acids. The CDR3 DNA is TGTGCCAGTAGTATCGGTCTGGGGGGTAATTCACCCCTCCACTTT. The encoded protein is CASSIGLGGNSPLHF.

The chain couples TRBV6-2 or TRBV6-3 to TRBJ2-7; 8 bases line up with TRBD1. The J segment lost 0 bases and the V segment lost 6 bases, leaving 7 bases of the junction unmatched. CDR1 is MNHEY and CDR2 is SVGEGT in the germline V gene. There are 15 residues in the CDR3. The CDR3 reads CASSRDRPSSYEQYF. The CDR3 DNA reads as TGTGCCAGCAGCAGGGACAGGCCCAGCTCCTACGAGCAGTACTTC.

The chain has TRBV18 and TRBJ1-2, with TRBD1 matching 10 bases. The ends lost 5 bases at V and 3 bases at J; junction bases unmatched: 3. Germline-derived CDR1 and CDR2 are KGHSH and LQKENI. The CDR3 loop spans 14 amino acids. The CDR3 bases are TGTGCCAGCTCAACCGGGACAGGGGACTATGGCTACACCTTC. Protein sequence: CASSTGTGDYGYTF.